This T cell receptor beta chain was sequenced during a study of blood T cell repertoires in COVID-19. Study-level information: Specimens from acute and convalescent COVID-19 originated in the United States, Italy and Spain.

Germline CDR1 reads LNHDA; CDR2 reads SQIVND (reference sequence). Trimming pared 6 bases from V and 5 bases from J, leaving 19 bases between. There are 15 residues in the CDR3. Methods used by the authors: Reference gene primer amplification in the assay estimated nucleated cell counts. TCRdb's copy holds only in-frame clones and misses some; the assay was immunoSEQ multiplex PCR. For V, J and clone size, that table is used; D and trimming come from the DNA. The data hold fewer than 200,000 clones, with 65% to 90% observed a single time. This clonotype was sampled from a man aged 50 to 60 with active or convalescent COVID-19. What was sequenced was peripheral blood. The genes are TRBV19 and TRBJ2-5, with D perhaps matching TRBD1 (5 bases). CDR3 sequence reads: CASRLRDPGQETQYF. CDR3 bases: TGTGCCAGTAGACTCAGGGATCCAGGTCAGGAGACCCAGTACTTC.